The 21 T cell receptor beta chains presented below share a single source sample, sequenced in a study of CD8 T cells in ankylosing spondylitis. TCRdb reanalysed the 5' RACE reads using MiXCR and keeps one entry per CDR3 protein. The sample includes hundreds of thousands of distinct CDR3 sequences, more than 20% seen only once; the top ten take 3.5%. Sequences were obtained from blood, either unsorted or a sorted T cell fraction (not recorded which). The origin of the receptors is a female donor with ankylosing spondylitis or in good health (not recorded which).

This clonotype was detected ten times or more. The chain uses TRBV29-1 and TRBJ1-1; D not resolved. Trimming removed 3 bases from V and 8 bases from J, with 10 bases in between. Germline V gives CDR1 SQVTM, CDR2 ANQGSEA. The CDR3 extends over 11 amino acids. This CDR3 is CSVDGSREAFF. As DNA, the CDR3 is TGCAGCGTTGATGGGAGCAGAGAAGCTTTCTTT.

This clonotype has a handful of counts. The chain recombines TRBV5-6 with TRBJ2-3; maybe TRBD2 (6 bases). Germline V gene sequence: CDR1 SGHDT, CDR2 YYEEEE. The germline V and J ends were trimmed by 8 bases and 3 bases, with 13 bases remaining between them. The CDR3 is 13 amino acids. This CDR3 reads CASRREATDTQYF. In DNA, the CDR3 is TGTGCCAGTCGGAGGGAGGCAACAGATACGCAGTATTTT.

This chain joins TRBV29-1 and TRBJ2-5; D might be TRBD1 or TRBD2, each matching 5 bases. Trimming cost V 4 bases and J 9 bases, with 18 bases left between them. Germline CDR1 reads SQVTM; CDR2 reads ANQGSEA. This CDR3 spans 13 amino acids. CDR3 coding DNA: TGCAGCGTTGGAAGAGCAGGGCGAGGGGCCCAGTACTTC. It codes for CSVGRAGRGAQYF.

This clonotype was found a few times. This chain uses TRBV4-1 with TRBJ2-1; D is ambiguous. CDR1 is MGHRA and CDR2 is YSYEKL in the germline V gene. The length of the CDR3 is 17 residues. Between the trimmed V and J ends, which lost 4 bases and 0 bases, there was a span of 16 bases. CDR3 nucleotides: TGCGCCAGCAGCCTGAACCTTCCGGCGGTCTCCTACAATGAGCAGTTCTTC. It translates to CASSLNLPAVSYNEQFF.

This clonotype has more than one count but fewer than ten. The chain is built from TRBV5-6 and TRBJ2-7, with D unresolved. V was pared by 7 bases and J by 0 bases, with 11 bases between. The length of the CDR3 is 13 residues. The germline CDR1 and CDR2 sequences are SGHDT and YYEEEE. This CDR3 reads CASQHQDSYEQYF. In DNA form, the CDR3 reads TGTGCCAGCCAACACCAGGACTCCTACGAGCAGTACTTC.

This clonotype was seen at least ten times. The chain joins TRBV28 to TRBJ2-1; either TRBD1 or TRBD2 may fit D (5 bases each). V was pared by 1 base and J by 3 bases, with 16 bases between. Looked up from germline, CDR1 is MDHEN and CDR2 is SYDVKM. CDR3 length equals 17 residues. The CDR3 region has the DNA TGTGCCAGCAGTTTATCTGGTGGGGGATCCCTCTACAATGAGCAGTTCTTC. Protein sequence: CASSLSGGGSLYNEQFF.

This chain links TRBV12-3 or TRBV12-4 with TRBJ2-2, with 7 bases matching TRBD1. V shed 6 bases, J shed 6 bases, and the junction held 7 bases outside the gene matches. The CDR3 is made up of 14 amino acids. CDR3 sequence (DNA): TGTGCCAGCAGCCCAACAGGGGTGTCCGGGGAGCTGTTTTTT. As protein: CASSPTGVSGELFF.

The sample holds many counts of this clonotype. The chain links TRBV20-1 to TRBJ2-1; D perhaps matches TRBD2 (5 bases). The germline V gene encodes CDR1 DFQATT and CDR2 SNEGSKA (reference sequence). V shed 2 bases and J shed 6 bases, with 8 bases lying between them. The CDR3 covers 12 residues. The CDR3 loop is CSARWGVNEQFF. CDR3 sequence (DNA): TGCAGTGCTAGATGGGGAGTCAATGAGCAGTTCTTC.

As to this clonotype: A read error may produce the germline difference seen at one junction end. CDR3 nucleotides: TGTGCCAGCAGTGAATATGGGGGGCGGGCCAACTTC. Its protein is CASSEYGGRANF. The rearrangement joins TRBV25-1 to TRBJ2-3; D may correspond to TRBD1 or TRBD2 (6 bases each). CDR1 and CDR2 from the germline V gene are MGHDK and SYGVNS. CDR3 length equals 12 residues.

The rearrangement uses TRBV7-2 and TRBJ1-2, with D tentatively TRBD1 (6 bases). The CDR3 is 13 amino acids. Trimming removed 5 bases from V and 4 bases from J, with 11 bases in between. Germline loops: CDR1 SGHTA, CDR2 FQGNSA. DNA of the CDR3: TGTGCCAGCAGCGCGGACAGACTCTATGGCTACACCTTC. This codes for CASSADRLYGYTF.

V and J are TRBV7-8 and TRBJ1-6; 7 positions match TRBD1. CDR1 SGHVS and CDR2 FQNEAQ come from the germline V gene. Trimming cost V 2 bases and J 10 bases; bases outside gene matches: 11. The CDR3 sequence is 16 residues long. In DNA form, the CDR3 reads TGTGCCAGCAGCTTAAGGCCCACAGGGGCGAGATCACCCCTCCACTTT. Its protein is CASSLRPTGARSPLHF. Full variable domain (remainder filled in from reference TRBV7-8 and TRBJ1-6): GAGVSQSPRYKVAKRGQDVALRCDPISGHVSLFWYQQALGQGPEFLTYFQNEAQLDKSGLPSDRFFAERPEGSVSTLKIQRTQQEDSAVYLCASSLRPTGARSPLHFGNGTRLTVT.

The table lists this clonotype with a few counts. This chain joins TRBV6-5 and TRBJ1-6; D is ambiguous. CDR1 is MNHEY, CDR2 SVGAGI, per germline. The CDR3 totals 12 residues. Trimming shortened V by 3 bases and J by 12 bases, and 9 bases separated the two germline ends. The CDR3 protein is CASSYKGGPLHF. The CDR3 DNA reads TGTGCCAGCAGTTATAAAGGAGGACCCCTCCACTTT.

CDR3 protein: CASSSGPRNTEAFF. The CDR3 coding sequence is TGTGCCAGCAGCTCGGGACCGCGGAACACTGAAGCTTTCTTT. The V call is TRBV7-6, the J call TRBJ1-1; weak D call: TRBD1 (5 bases). Germline loops: CDR1 SGHVS, CDR2 FNYEAQ. The V gene lost 4 bases and the J gene lost 1 base, with 10 bases spanning the gap. The CDR3 has 14 residues.

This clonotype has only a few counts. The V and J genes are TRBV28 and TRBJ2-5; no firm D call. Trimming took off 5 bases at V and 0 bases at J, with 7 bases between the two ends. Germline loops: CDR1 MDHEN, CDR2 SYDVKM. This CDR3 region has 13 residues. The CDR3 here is CASSPINQETQYF. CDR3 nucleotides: TGTGCCAGCAGTCCGATAAACCAAGAGACCCAGTACTTC.

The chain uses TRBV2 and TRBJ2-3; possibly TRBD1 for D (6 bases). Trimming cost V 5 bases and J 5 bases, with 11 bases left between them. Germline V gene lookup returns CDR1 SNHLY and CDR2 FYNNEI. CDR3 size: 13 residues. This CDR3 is CASSRIRGDTQYF. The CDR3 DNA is TGTGCCAGCAGTCGTATCAGGGGAGATACGCAGTATTTT.

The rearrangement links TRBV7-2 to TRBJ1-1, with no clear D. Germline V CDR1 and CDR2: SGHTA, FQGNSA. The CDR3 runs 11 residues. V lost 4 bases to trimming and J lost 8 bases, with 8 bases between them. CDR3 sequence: CASSSAREAFF. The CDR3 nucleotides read TGTGCCAGCAGCTCGGCCCGAGAAGCTTTCTTT. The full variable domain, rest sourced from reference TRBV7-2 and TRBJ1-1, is GAGVSQSPSNKVTEKGKDVELRCDPISGHTALYWYRQSLGQGLEFLIYFQGNSAPDKSGLPSDRFSAERTGGSVSTLTIQRTQQEDSAVYLCASSSAREAFFGQGTRLTVV.

CDR3 region: CASSKMGRDEKLFF. The DNA for the CDR3 is TGTGCCAGTAGTAAAATGGGACGGGATGAAAAACTGTTTTTT. The V and J genes are TRBV19 and TRBJ1-4; D is perhaps TRBD1 (5 bases). The V gene lost 4 bases and the J gene lost 6 bases, with 12 bases spanning the gap. The CDR3 runs 14 residues. Germline assignment: CDR1 LNHDA and CDR2 SQIVND (reference sequence).

The CDR3 DNA sequence: TGCAGTGCTTCCGGGCTAGCGGGAGGGAGGGAGACCCAGTACTTC. Amino acids: CSASGLAGGRETQYF. J is TRBJ2-5 and V is TRBV20-1; TRBD2 matches at 12 bases. Trimming removed 5 bases from V and 5 bases from J; junction bases left unmatched: 9. Germline CDR1 and CDR2: DFQATT and SNEGSKA (reference sequence). The CDR3 loop spans 15 amino acids.

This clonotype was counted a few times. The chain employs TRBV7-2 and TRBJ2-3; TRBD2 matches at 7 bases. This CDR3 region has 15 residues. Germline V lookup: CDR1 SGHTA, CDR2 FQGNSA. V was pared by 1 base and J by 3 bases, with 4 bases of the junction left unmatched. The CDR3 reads CASSLVAGETDTQYF. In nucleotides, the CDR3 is TGTGCCAGCAGCTTAGTTGCGGGAGAAACAGATACGCAGTATTTT.

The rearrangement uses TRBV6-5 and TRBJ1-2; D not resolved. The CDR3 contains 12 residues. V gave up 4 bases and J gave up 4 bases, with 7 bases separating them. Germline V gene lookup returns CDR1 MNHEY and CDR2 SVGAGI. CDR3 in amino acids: CASSLFGYGYTF. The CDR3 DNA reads TGTGCCAGCAGTTTGTTTGGCTATGGCTACACCTTC.

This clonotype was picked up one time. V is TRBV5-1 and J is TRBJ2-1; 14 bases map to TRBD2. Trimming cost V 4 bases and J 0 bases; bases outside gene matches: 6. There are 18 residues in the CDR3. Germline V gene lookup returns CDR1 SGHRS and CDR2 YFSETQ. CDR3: CASSTRTSGGSSYNEQFF. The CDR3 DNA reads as TGCGCCAGCAGCACCAGGACTAGCGGGGGGAGCTCCTACAATGAGCAGTTCTTC.